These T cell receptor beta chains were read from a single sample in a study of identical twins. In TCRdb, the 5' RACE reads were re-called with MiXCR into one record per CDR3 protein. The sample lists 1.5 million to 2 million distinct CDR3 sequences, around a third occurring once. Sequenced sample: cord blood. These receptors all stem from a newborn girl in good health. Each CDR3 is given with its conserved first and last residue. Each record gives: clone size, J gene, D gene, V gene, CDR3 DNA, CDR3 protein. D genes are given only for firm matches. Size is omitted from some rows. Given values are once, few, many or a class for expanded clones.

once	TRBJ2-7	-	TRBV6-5	TGTGCCAGCAAGGCCGCCTCCTACAATGAGCAGTACTTC	CASKAASYNEQYF
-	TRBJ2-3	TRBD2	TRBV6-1	TGTGCCAGCAGTGAAGGTCGGGGGACTAGCGGGAGGGATACGCAGTATTTT	CASSEGRGTSGRDTQYF
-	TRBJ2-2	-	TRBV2	TGTGCCAGCAGTGAAGAGGTAGCACTCGGGGAGCTGTTTTTT	CASSEEVALGELFF
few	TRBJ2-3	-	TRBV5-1	TGCGCCAGCAGCTTGGTATCGAGCGGTACGCAGTATTTT	CASSLVSSGTQYF
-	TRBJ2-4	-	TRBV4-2	TGTGCCAGCAGCCAAGGCACAGGGAAGACGAACATTCAGTACTTC	CASSQGTGKTNIQYF
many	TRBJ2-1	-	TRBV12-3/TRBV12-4	TGCGCCAGCAGCTTGGGGGGTGAGCAGTTCTTC	CASSLGGEQFF
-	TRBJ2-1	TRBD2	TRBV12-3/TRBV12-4	TGTGCCAGCCAAGTCGCAGCTAGCGGTTACAATGAGCAGTTCTTC	CASQVAASGYNEQFF
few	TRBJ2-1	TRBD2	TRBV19	TGTGCCAGTACCACGGGACTAGCGGGAGTCAATGAGCAGTTCTTC	CASTTGLAGVNEQFF
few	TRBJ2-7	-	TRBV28	TGTGCCAGCAGGGACCTATACTACGAGCAGTACTTC	CASRDLYYEQYF
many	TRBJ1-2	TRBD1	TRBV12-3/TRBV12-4	TGTGCCAGCAGCCCGACAGGGAGGGCGAACTATGGCTACACCTTC	CASSPTGRANYGYTF
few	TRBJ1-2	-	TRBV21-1	TGTGCCAGCAGCAAATTATCGGAACAGGCGTCTTGGAACGTCGCTACGTGGTATGGCTACACCTTC	CASSKLSEQASWNVATWYGYTF
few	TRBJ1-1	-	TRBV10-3	TGTGCCATCGGCCGGGACACAGAGAACACTGAAGCTTTCTTT	CAIGRDTENTEAFF
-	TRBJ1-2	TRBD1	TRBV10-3	TGTGCCATCAGTGAGAGGACAGGGGGCTGGAACTATGGCTACACCTTC	CAISERTGGWNYGYTF
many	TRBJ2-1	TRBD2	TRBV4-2	TGTGCCAGCAGCCAAGATCAAGCTAGCGGGGTCTACAATGAGCAGTTCTTC	CASSQDQASGVYNEQFF
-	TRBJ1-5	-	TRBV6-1	TGTGCCAGCACTCACCATTACGAACCCGACCGCAGTGGCAATCAGCCCCAGCATTTT	CASTHHYEPDRSGNQPQHF
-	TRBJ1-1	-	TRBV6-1	TGTGCCAGCAGAGCAACAGGCTTGGACACTGAAGCTTTCTTT	CASRATGLDTEAFF
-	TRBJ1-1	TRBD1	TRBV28	TGTGCCAGCAGCCAAGACAGGGGGTGGTGGAACACTGAAGCTTTCTTT	CASSQDRGWWNTEAFF
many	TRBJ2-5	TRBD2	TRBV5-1	TGTGCCAGCAGTTTGGTACTAGCGGGGGAGACCCAGTACTTC	CASSLVLAGETQYF
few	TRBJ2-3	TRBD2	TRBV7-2	TGTGCCAGCAGCTTAGTGGGCGGGGGTCACACAGATACGCAGTATTTT	CASSLVGGGHTDTQYF
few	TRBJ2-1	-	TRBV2	TGTGCCAGCAGTGAACGCGGGGGCCGGATGGATGAGCAGTTCTTC	CASSERGGRMDEQFF
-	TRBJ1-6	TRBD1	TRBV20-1	TGCAGTGCTAGGCCCTCCGACAGGGGGGTGGGCTATAATTCACCCCTCCACTTT	CSARPSDRGVGYNSPLHF
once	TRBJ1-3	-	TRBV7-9	TGTGCCAAAGACAGCTCTGGAAACACCATATATTTT	CAKDSSGNTIYF
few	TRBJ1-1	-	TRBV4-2	TGTGCCAGCAGCCAAGGGGTTTGGGCTTTCTTT	CASSQGVWAFF
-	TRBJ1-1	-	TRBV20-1	TGCAGTGCTAGTCGGGCTGTGAACACTGAAGCTTTCTTT	CSASRAVNTEAFF
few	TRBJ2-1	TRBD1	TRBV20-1	TGCAGTGCTAGATCCGAGACAGGGGGTCCTGGTAGCTGGTACAATGAGCAGTTCTTC	CSARSETGGPGSWYNEQFF
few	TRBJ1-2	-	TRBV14	TGTGCCAGCAGCCACCGTGGGACGGCTTATGGCTACACCTTC	CASSHRGTAYGYTF
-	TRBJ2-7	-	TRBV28	TGTGCCAGCAGTTTAAAGGTCAGCCGGTGGAACGAGCAGTACTTC	CASSLKVSRWNEQYF
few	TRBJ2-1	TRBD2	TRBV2	TGTGCCAGCAGTGAACTAGCGGGAGGTTTTGAGCAGTTCTTC	CASSELAGGFEQFF
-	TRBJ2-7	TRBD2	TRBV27	TGTGCCAGCAGTTTCGGCGGGAGTGGCTCCTACGAGCAGTACTTC	CASSFGGSGSYEQYF
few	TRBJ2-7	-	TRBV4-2	TGTGCCAGCAGCCAAGATGAACAGGGCTCCTACGAGCAGTACTTC	CASSQDEQGSYEQYF
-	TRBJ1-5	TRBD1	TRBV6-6	TGTGCCAGCAGTTACGTACAGGGGAGCAATCAGCCCCAGCATTTT	CASSYVQGSNQPQHF
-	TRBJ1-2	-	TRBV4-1	TGCGCCAGCAGCCGGTCGGTTTCCCAGGCAGCGGGCTACACCTTC	CASSRSVSQAAGYTF
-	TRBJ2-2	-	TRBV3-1	TGTGCCAGCAGCCAAGATTACTTGGCAGGCGCGGGCGGGGAGCTGTTTTTT	CASSQDYLAGAGGELFF
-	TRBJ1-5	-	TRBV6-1	TGTGCCAGCAGTGAACGTCGACAGACCCTCAATCAGCCCCAGCATTTT	CASSERRQTLNQPQHF
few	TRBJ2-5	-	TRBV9	TGTGCCAGCAGCGTAGTTGGGACCGGGTACCAAGAGACCCAGTACTTC	CASSVVGTGYQETQYF
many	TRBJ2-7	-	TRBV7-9	TGTGCCAGCAGTTTAAGCCCGAACGAGCAGTACTTC	CASSLSPNEQYF
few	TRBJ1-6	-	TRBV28	TGTGCCAGCAGTTTCTTTACAGGACGTAGAAGGTATTCACCCCTCCACTTT	CASSFFTGRRRYSPLHF
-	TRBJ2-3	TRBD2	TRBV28	TGTGCCAGCAGTTCCATGGGGACTAGCGGGTTCACAGATACGCAGTATTTT	CASSSMGTSGFTDTQYF
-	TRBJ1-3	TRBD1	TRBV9	TGTGCCAGCAGCGCCGAGACAGGGTATGGAAACACCATATATTTT	CASSAETGYGNTIYF
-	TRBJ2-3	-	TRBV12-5	TGTGCTAGTGCCTTGGTCCCGGGGGGCAGAACAGATACGCAGTATTTT	CASALVPGGRTDTQYF
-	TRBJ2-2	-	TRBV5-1	TGCGCCAGCAGCGGCGCCATCTCCGGGGAGCTGTTTTTT	CASSGAISGELFF
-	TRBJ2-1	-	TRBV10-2	TGCGCCAGCAGTGAGTTGGCAGGGGAGACCCAGTTCTTC	CASSELAGETQFF
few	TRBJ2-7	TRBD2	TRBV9	TGTGCCAGCAGCGTAGATATTGAGACTAGCGGGATCTACGAGCAGTACTTC	CASSVDIETSGIYEQYF
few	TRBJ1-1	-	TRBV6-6	TGTGCCAGCAGTTATTCCAGGGCTGAAGCTTTCTTT	CASSYSRAEAFF
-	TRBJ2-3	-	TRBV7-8	TGTGCCAGCAGCTTAGTTCCCTCGGATACGCAGTATTTT	CASSLVPSDTQYF